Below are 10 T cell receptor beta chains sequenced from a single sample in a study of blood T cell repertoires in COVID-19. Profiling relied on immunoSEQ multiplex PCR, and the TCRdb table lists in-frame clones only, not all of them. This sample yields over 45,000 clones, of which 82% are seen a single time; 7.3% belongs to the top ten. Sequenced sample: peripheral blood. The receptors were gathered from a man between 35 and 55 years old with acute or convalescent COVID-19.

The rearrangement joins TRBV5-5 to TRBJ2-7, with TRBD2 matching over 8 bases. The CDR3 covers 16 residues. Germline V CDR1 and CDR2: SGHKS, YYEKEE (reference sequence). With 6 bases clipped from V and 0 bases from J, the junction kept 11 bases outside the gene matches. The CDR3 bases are TGTGCCAGCACCCGACAAAGCGGGGGCCGCTCCTACGAGCAGTACTTC. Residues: CASTRQSGGRSYEQYF.

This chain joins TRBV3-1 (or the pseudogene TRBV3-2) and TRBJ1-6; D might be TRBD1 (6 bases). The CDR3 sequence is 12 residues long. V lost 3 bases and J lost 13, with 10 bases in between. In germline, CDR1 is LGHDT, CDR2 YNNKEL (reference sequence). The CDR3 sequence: CASSQSDRPLHF. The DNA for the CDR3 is TGTGCCAGCAGCCAGTCCGACAGGCCCCTCCACTTT.

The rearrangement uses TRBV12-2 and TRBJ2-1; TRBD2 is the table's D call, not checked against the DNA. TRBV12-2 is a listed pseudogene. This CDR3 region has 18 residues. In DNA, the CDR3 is TGTGCAAGTCGCTTACCCATAGAGAGTAGCGGACTTTACAATGAGCAGTTCTTC. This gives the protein CASRLPIESSGLYNEQFF.

As DNA, the CDR3 is TGTGCCAGTAGTATTAGCACGGGGACTACTGGCAATCAGCCCCAGCATTTT. Protein: CASSISTGTTGNQPQHF. V is TRBV19 and J is TRBJ1-5, with a possible D match to TRBD1 (5 bases). CDR3 size: 17 residues. The germline V and J ends were trimmed by 3 bases and 2 bases, with 17 bases remaining between them. The germline gives CDR1 LNHDA, CDR2 SQIVND (reference sequence).

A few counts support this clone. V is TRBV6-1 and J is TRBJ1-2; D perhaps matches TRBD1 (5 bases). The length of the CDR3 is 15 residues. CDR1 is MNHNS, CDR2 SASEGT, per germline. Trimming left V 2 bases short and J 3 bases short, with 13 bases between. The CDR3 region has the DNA TGTGCCAGCAGTGAACGAAGGGGCCCCTACTATGGCTACACCTTC. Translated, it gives CASSERRGPYYGYTF.

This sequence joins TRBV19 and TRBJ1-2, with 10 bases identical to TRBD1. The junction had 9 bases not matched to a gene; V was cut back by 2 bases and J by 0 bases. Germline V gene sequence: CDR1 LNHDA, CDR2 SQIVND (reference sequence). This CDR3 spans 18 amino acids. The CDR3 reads CASSITGTGVPTNYGYTF. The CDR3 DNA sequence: TGTGCCAGTAGTATAACTGGGACAGGGGTCCCAACTAACTATGGCTACACCTTC. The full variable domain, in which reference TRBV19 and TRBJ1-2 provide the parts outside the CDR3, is DGGITQSPKYLFRKEGQNVTLSCEQNLNHDAMYWYRQDPGQGLRLIYYSQIVNDFQKGDIAEGYSVSREKKESFPLTVTSAQKNPTAFYLCASSITGTGVPTNYGYTFGSGTRLTVV.

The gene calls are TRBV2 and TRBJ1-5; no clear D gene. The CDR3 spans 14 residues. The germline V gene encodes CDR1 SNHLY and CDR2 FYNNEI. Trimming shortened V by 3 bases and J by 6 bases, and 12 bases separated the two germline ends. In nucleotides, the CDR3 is TGTGCCAGCAGTGATCCTCCGGGGAGTCAGCCCCAGCATTTT. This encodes CASSDPPGSQPQHF.

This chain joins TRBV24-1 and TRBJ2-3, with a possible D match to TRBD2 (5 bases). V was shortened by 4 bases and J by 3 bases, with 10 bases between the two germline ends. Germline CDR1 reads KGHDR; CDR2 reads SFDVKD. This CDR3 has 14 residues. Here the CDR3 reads CATSELVGTDTQYF. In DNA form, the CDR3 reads TGTGCCACCAGTGAACTAGTGGGTACAGATACGCAGTATTTT.

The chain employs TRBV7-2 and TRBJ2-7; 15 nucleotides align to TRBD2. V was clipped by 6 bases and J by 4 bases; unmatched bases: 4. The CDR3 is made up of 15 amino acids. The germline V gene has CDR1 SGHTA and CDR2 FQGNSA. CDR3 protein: CASRRTSGGAYEQYF. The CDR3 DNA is TGTGCCAGCAGACGGACTAGCGGGGGGGCGTACGAGCAGTACTTC.

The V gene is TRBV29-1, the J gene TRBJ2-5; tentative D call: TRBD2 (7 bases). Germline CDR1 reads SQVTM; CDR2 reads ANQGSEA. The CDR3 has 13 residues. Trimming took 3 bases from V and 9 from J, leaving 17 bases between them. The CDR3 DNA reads TGCAGCGTTGAGGGGGGGGCCTTTTATCCCCAGTACTTC. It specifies CSVEGGAFYPQYF.